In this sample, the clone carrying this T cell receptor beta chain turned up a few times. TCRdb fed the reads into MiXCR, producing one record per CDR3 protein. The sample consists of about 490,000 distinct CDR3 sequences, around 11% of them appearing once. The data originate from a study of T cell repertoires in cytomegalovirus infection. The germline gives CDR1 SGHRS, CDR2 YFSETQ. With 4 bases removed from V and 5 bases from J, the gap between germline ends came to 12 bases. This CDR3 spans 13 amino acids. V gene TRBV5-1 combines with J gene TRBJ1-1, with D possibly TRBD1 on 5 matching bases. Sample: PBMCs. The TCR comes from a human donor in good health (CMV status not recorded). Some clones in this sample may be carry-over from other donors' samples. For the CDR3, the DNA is TGCGCCAGCAGCCCGGGGGACGGTACTGAAGCTTTCTTT. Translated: CASSPGDGTEAFF.